What follows describes a single TCR beta chain. Antigen specificity is unknown. For TCRbeta, the library was prepared with unique molecular identifiers. One entry per CDR3 protein, called by TCRdb with MiXCR from the PCR reads. The repertoire includes approximately 230,000 distinct CDR3 sequences, roughly 23% of them detected once, and more than 2% sits in the top ten. The source of the sample is a study of T-cell reconstitution after alpha-beta-depleted transplantation in children. CDR1 is DFQATT and CDR2 is SNEGSKA in the germline V gene (reference sequence). The CDR3 has 16 amino acids. V was pared by 0 bases and J by 1 base, with 14 bases between. Study results and caveats: The study reportedly traced alpha-beta T cells about two months after transplant to several hundred expanded graft clones. High day-60 TCRbeta diversity in some patients came from surviving recipient T cells and thymic progenitors. From newly produced T cells came most of the T-cell counts and diversity one year after transplant.

The origin of this receptor is a girl aged 2-10 years with Fanconi anemia, due to receive a stem cell transplant. This specimen was PBMCs, taken before TCRalphabeta/CD19-depleted stem cell transplant. The V and J genes are TRBV20-1 and TRBJ2-3; possible D gene TRBD2, 6 bases. In DNA form, the CDR3 reads TGCAGTGCTAGAGAGCGTGGGACTGGACGCACAGATACGCAGTATTTT. Translated: CSARERGTGRTDTQYF.